A selection of T cell receptor beta chains follows, all from one sample in a study of CD4+ T cells in melanoma. Profiling relied on immunoSEQ multiplex PCR, and the TCRdb table lists in-frame clones only, not all of them. Altogether some 110,000 clones are present, about 90% being singletons, with the ten largest covering less than 4%. The material sequenced was peripheral blood. The receptor set was obtained from a human donor with melanoma. Each CDR3 is given with its conserved first and last residue. D genes are given only for firm matches. Part of the rows lack a size; the others show once, few, many or a class for expanded clones.

clone_size j_call d_call v_call cdr3_length cdr3_nt cdr3_aa
. TRBJ2-1 . TRBV29-1 15 TGCAGCGTGACCCGCGAGGGAGGGGGCGGGAATGAGCAGTTCTTC CSVTREGGGGNEQFF
. TRBJ2-2 TRBD2 TRBV11-3 17 TGTGCCAGCAGCTTCTCCCCACTAGCGGGAGACACCGGGGAGCTGTTTTTT CASSFSPLAGDTGELFF
. TRBJ1-5 TRBD1 TRBV6-6 13 TGTGCCAGCAGTTATGACAGGGTTGGGCCCCAGCATTTT CASSYDRVGPQHF
. TRBJ2-7 . TRBV4-1 15 TGCGCCAGCAGCCAAGATCCTACTTTGACCTACGAGCAGTACTTC CASSQDPTLTYEQYF
. TRBJ1-2 TRBD1 TRBV10-3 15 TGTGCCATCAGTGAGCTTAGGACAGGATTCCAAGGCTACACCTTC CAISELRTGFQGYTF
. TRBJ2-4 . TRBV18 14 TGTGCCAGCTCACCCGGGAGCCCCAAAAACATTCAGTACTTC CASSPGSPKNIQYF
. TRBJ2-7 TRBD2 TRBV7-8 17 TGTGCCAGCAGCTTAAGGCTAGCGGGGGGGCGGGGAAACGAGCAGTACTTC CASSLRLAGGRGNEQYF
. TRBJ2-1 TRBD2 TRBV4-2 18 TGTGCCAGCAGCCAGGGGACTAGCGGGCGGGCCGAAGAGAATGAGCAGTTCTTC CASSQGTSGRAEENEQFF
. TRBJ2-3 . TRBV29-1 11 TGCAGCGCAGAAGGACAGACTACGCAGTATTTT CSAEGQTTQYF
. TRBJ2-7 TRBD1 TRBV10-1 16 TGCGCCAGCAGTGAGTGGCCCGGACAGGAACCCTACGAGCAGTACTTC CASSEWPGQEPYEQYF
. TRBJ2-3 . TRBV4-3 16 TGCGCCAGCAGCCAAGAGGAGGGCGCCGGCACAGATACGCAGTATTTT CASSQEEGAGTDTQYF
. TRBJ1-2 TRBD1 TRBV7-2 18 TGTGCCAGCAGCTTAGTTGGCAGGGGGCCTGCTTCTAACTATGGCTACACCTTC CASSLVGRGPASNYGYTF
. TRBJ2-3 . TRBV18 14 TGTGCCAGCTCCCCCAGCCCTAGCACAGATACGCAGTATTTT CASSPSPSTDTQYF
. TRBJ2-2 . TRBV5-1 15 TGCGCCAGCAGCACGCAGGGGGGGAACACCGGGGAGCTGTTTTTT CASSTQGGNTGELFF
. TRBJ1-2 . TRBV18 14 TGTGCCAGCTCGCCTAGGGCCCCCAACTATGGCTACACCTTC CASSPRAPNYGYTF
. TRBJ1-4 . TRBV4-1 17 TGCGCCAGCAGCCAAGGGGACCAGGGACATTCTAATGAAAAACTGTTTTTT CASSQGDQGHSNEKLFF
once TRBJ2-1 . TRBV18 12 TGTGCCAGCTCACCATCTGCAGGGTGGCAGTTCTTC CASSPSAGWQFF
. TRBJ1-4 TRBD1 TRBV5-8 17 TGTGCCAGCAGCTTGGACGGGACAGGAGCAACTAATGAAAAACTGTTTTTT CASSLDGTGATNEKLFF
. TRBJ2-1 . TRBV7-3 16 TGTGCCAGCAGTTCGCAGGGGACACCCCCCTACAATGAGCAGTTCTTC CASSSQGTPPYNEQFF
. TRBJ2-5 . TRBV7-7 16 TGTGCCAGCAGCTGGAGGCAGTATCAGTACCAAGAGACCCAGTACTTC CASSWRQYQYQETQYF
. TRBJ1-1 TRBD1 TRBV5-4 16 TGTGCCAGCAGCCGTGTGGAATTAACAGGGGGCTCTGAAGCTTTCTTT CASSRVELTGGSEAFF
few TRBJ1-1 . TRBV5-1 14 TGCGCCAGCAGCCCCAGGGATATGAACACTGAAGCTTTCTTT CASSPRDMNTEAFF
. TRBJ2-2 . TRBV30 13 TGTGCCTGGAGTCCCGGGTTGTCCGGGGAGCTGTTTTTT CAWSPGLSGELFF
. TRBJ1-6 . TRBV6-5 14 TGTGCCAGCAGTTATGTCCAGGGGAATTCACCCCTCCACTTT CASSYVQGNSPLHF
. TRBJ1-2 . TRBV4-3 15 TGCGCCAGCAGCCAAGAGGCACTCTCAGTCTATGGCTACACCTTC CASSQEALSVYGYTF
. TRBJ2-2 . TRBV30 11 TGTGCCCATACAGGTGGCGGGGAGCTGTTTTTT CAHTGGGELFF
. TRBJ2-3 TRBD2 TRBV5-1 17 TGCGCCAGCAGCTTGAATAGCGGGGGGGTCTTGGGTGATACGCAGTATTTT CASSLNSGGVLGDTQYF
. TRBJ2-3 . TRBV29-1 13 TGCAGCGTTGATTTTGGGGACCCAGATACGCAGTATTTT CSVDFGDPDTQYF
. TRBJ2-1 . TRBV19 13 TGTGCCAGTAGTACCACGTTCGGCAGGGAGCAGTTCTTC CASSTTFGREQFF
once TRBJ2-3 . TRBV5-4 14 TGTGCCAGCAGCGGCGAGTTCAGCACAGATACGCAGTATTTT CASSGEFSTDTQYF
. TRBJ1-4 . TRBV28 12 TGTGCCACCAATCCGAGGGGGGAAAAACTGTTTTTT CATNPRGEKLFF
. TRBJ2-7 . TRBV5-5 15 TGTGCCAGCAGCCCGATCCGGGTCAGCTCCTACGAGCAGTACTTC CASSPIRVSSYEQYF
. TRBJ2-3 TRBD1 TRBV7-2 15 TGTGCCAGCAGCTTATTAGGCAGGGGGCTAGATACGCAGTATTTT CASSLLGRGLDTQYF
. TRBJ2-5 . TRBV5-1 12 TGCGCCAGCAGCTTTTTCCAAGAGACCCAGTACTTC CASSFFQETQYF
. TRBJ2-3 . TRBV28 13 TGTGCCAGCAGAGACAGTTTCACAGATACGCAGTATTTT CASRDSFTDTQYF
. TRBJ2-3 . TRBV10-3 14 TGTGCCATCAGTGGCGGGGTTTACACAGATACGCAGTATTTT CAISGGVYTDTQYF
. TRBJ2-5 TRBD1 TRBV7-9 14 TGTGCCAGCAGTTCCCCAGGGGGCCAAGAGACCCAGTACTTC CASSSPGGQETQYF
. TRBJ2-4 . TRBV28 13 TGTGCCGCTCAGGGACTAGCCAAAAACATTCAGTACTTC CAAQGLAKNIQYF
. TRBJ2-2 TRBD1 TRBV4-2 16 TGTGCCAGCAGCCCTTTAGGGACAGGGACCACCGGGGAGCTGTTTTTT CASSPLGTGTTGELFF
. TRBJ2-7 TRBD1 TRBV7-8 12 TGTGCCACCAGTCGGGACAGCTACGAGCAGTACTTC CATSRDSYEQYF
. TRBJ2-7 . TRBV19 14 TGTGCCAGTAGTATTAGGGGGTTGTTCTACGAGCAGTACTTC CASSIRGLFYEQYF
. TRBJ2-2 . TRBV7-2 15 TGTGCCAGCAGCCCGGGGAGCTTGATCACCGGGGAGCTGTTTTTT CASSPGSLITGELFF
. TRBJ2-3 . TRBV6-4 12 TGTGCCAGCACAGGGAACGCAGATACGCAGTATTTT CASTGNADTQYF